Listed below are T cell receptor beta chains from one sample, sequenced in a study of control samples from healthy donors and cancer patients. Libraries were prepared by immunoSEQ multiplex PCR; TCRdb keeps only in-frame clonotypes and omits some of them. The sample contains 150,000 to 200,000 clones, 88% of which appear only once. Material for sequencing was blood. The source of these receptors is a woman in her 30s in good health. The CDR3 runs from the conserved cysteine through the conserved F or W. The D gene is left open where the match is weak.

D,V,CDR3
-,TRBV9,CASSVEGSGNTIYF
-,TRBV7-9,CASSLVTSNEQFF
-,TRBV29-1,CSVVAGTGNQPQHF
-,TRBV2,CATTGEGSGNTIYF
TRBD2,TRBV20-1,CSASSGRAETQYF
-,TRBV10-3,CAISDRGTSDLTDTQYF
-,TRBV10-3,CAISDGGPWQPQHF
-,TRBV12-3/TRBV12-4,CASSFSSTGELFF
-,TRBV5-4,CASSFGEYEQYF
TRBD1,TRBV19,CASRHTGEDQPQHF